Listed below are T cell receptor beta chains from one sample, sequenced in a study of T cell repertoires in cytomegalovirus infection. One entry per CDR3 protein results from TCRdb running MiXCR on the reads. The sample includes around 740,000 distinct CDR3 sequences, 35% of them seen just once. Sequenced: PBMCs. These receptors all stem from a human donor in good health (CMV status not recorded). Some clones in this sample may be carry-over from other donors' samples. Both conserved end residues are part of each CDR3. A D gene is named only where the DNA matches it firmly. Not every row has a clone size; where given, it reads once, few, many or a size class.

>NA|NA|TRBV7-2|TRBJ1-1
CASSGRNPRTEAFF
TGTGCCAGCAGCGGACGGAATCCTAGAACTGAAGCTTTCTTT
>few|NA|TRBV28|TRBJ1-1
CASSPNRVAAEAFF
TGTGCCAGCAGTCCCAACAGGGTCGCGGCTGAAGCTTTCTTT
>NA|TRBD1|TRBV9|TRBJ1-4
CASSGQGSAKLFF
TGTGCCAGCAGTGGACAGGGGAGCGCAAAACTGTTTTTT
>few|NA|TRBV5-4|TRBJ2-5
CASSLVGEQETQYF
TGTGCCAGCAGCTTGGTGGGGGAACAAGAGACCCAGTACTTC
>many|NA|TRBV28|TRBJ2-7
CASSDVSYEQYF
TGTGCCAGCAGTGACGTGTCCTACGAGCAGTACTTC
>few|TRBD1|TRBV12-5|TRBJ2-7
CASGLPDRAAISHEQYF
TGTGCTAGTGGTCTCCCAGACAGGGCAGCTATCTCCCACGAGCAGTACTTC
>few|NA|TRBV20-1|TRBJ2-3
CSALTALPLQGSDTQYF
TGCAGTGCTCTCACCGCCCTCCCTCTACAGGGCTCAGATACGCAGTATTTT
>NA|NA|TRBV6-5|TRBJ2-3
CASSYWRKTDTQYF
TGTGCCAGCAGTTACTGGCGGAAAACAGATACGCAGTATTTT
>few|TRBD2|TRBV28|TRBJ2-7
CASSQPTSGSYEQYF
TGTGCCAGCAGCCAACCCACTAGCGGGAGCTACGAGCAGTACTTC
>NA|NA|TRBV4-1|TRBJ2-5
CASSQITSRLETQYF
TGCGCCAGCAGCCAAATCACTAGTCGGTTGGAGACCCAGTACTTC
>NA|NA|TRBV4-1|TRBJ1-3
CASSQVGDLSGNTIYF
TGCGCCAGCAGCCAAGTCGGCGACCTCTCTGGAAACACCATATATTTT
>NA|TRBD1|TRBV6-5|TRBJ1-2
CASSYSMTTGGFNYGYTF
TGTGCCAGCAGTTACTCGATGACTACAGGGGGGTTTAACTATGGCTACACCTTC
>NA|TRBD2|TRBV7-2|TRBJ2-7
CASSSRTGGSNEQYF
TGTGCCAGCAGCTCTAGGACTGGCGGGAGTAATGAGCAGTACTTC
>NA|NA|TRBV5-6|TRBJ2-1
CASSRRGSYNEQFF
TGTGCCAGCAGCCGCAGGGGTTCCTACAATGAGCAGTTCTTC
>NA|TRBD1|TRBV20-1|TRBJ1-2
CSARDLRGGKSYGYTF
TGCAGTGCTAGAGATCTGAGAGGGGGCAAATCCTATGGCTACACCTTC
>NA|TRBD1|TRBV2|TRBJ2-1
CARQKDRGNEQFF
TGTGCCAGGCAAAAAGACAGGGGAAATGAGCAGTTCTTC
>NA|NA|TRBV6-1|TRBJ2-1
CASLRELLGNEQFF
TGTGCCTCCCTCAGGGAATTGTTAGGCAATGAGCAGTTCTTC
>few|NA|TRBV27|TRBJ1-5
CASSAWAGGNQPQHF
TGTGCCAGCAGTGCGTGGGCGGGTGGCAATCAGCCCCAGCATTTT
>NA|NA|TRBV7-9|TRBJ2-1
CASSLGDRNEQFF
TGTGCCAGCAGCTTAGGGGATAGGAATGAGCAGTTCTTC
>NA|TRBD2|TRBV12-3/TRBV12-4|TRBJ2-7
CASSSPGSSGYEQYF
TGTGCCAGCAGTTCCCCAGGTTCTAGCGGCTACGAGCAGTACTTC
>NA|NA|TRBV2|TRBJ2-3
CASKIADTQYF
TGTGCCAGTAAAATAGCTGATACGCAGTATTTT
>NA|NA|TRBV12-3/TRBV12-4|TRBJ1-1
CASTLGRVLAFF
TGTGCCAGCACCCTGGGGAGGGTTTTAGCTTTCTTT
>many|TRBD1|TRBV6-1|TRBJ2-1
CASSQYRGRKDNEQFF
TGTGCCAGCAGTCAGTACAGGGGCCGCAAAGACAATGAGCAGTTCTTC
>many|NA|TRBV7-2|TRBJ2-1
CASSLWGDSYNEQFF
TGTGCCAGCAGCTTATGGGGGGACTCCTACAATGAGCAGTTCTTC
>NA|NA|TRBV25-1|TRBJ1-5
CASSEFGGADSNQPQHF
TGTGCCAGCAGTGAATTCGGGGGGGCGGATAGCAATCAGCCCCAGCATTTT
>NA|NA|TRBV5-1|TRBJ2-5
CASSLETPPETQYF
TGCGCCAGCAGCTTGGAAACTCCTCCAGAGACCCAGTACTTC
>few|TRBD2|TRBV9|TRBJ2-1
CASSAAGLVVNEQFF
TGTGCCAGCAGCGCCGCGGGACTAGTAGTAAATGAGCAGTTCTTC
>NA|NA|TRBV20-1|TRBJ2-1
CSAGLAESYNEQFF
TGCAGTGCTGGATTAGCGGAGAGTTACAATGAGCAGTTCTTC
>NA|NA|TRBV7-8|TRBJ1-5
CASSLAWPGVEGSNQPQHF
TGTGCCAGCAGCTTAGCGTGGCCAGGGGTAGAGGGGAGCAATCAGCCCCAGCATTTT
>NA|NA|TRBV6-6|TRBJ2-5
CASTDKETQYF
TGTGCCAGCACCGACAAAGAGACCCAGTACTTC
>few|TRBD1|TRBV28|TRBJ1-2
CASSRRTGQGVYYGYTF
TGTGCCAGCAGTCGGAGGACAGGGCAAGGGGTATACTATGGCTACACCTTC
>few|TRBD1|TRBV29-1|TRBJ1-2
CSVPSDRVGGYTF
TGCAGCGTCCCGTCCGACAGGGTGGGAGGCTACACCTTC
>few|TRBD2|TRBV6-1|TRBJ2-2
CASRPGLAVGELFF
TGTGCCAGCAGACCGGGACTAGCGGTAGGGGAGCTGTTTTTT
>NA|NA|TRBV11-2|TRBJ2-7
CASSPFSGKSYEQYF
TGTGCCAGCAGCCCATTTAGCGGAAAATCCTACGAGCAGTACTTC
>many|NA|TRBV28|TRBJ2-1
CASSLRTRGYYNEQFF
TGTGCCAGCAGTTTACGGACCAGGGGCTACTACAATGAGCAGTTCTTC
>NA|NA|TRBV20-1|TRBJ1-1
CSARFDRMTEAFF
TGCAGTGCTAGGTTCGACAGGATGACTGAAGCTTTCTTT
>NA|NA|TRBV7-8|TRBJ2-3
CASSLEAGMRGDTQYF
TGTGCCAGCAGCTTAGAGGCAGGGATGCGTGGAGATACGCAGTATTTT
>few|TRBD2|TRBV12-3/TRBV12-4|TRBJ2-1
CASSSSALAGGRSEQFF
TGTGCCAGCAGTTCCTCCGCACTAGCGGGGGGGCGCAGTGAGCAGTTCTTC
>NA|TRBD1|TRBV3-1|TRBJ1-5
CASSQEQGSQHF
TGTGCCAGCAGCCAAGAACAGGGGAGCCAGCATTTT
>NA|NA|TRBV7-9|TRBJ2-5
CASSLRAPGVQETQYF
TGTGCCAGCAGCTTAAGGGCACCAGGGGTCCAAGAGACCCAGTACTTC
>many|TRBD1|TRBV5-1|TRBJ1-1
CASSSTGTGSEAFF
TGCGCCAGCAGCTCTACCGGGACAGGGTCTGAAGCTTTCTTT
>NA|NA|TRBV20-1|TRBJ2-7
CSAPMRGGAYEQYF
TGCAGTGCCCCCATGAGGGGAGGCGCCTACGAGCAGTACTTC
>few|TRBD1|TRBV7-2|TRBJ1-1
CASSPGGLAAFF
TGTGCCAGCAGCCCAGGGGGTTTGGCGGCTTTCTTT
>NA|NA|TRBV27|TRBJ2-7
CASSYRDPAYEQYF
TGTGCCAGCAGTTATCGGGACCCAGCCTACGAGCAGTACTTC
>NA|NA|TRBV7-8|TRBJ2-7
CASSLGHSGRAYEQYF
TGTGCCAGCAGCTTAGGGCATAGCGGTAGGGCCTACGAGCAGTACTTC
>NA|NA|TRBV25-1|TRBJ2-7
CASSELKRTLYF
TGTGCCAGCAGTGAACTAAAACGGACCCTCTACTTC
>NA|TRBD2|TRBV28|TRBJ2-3
CASSRTGTSGTDTQYF
TGTGCCAGCAGTCGGACCGGGACTAGCGGGACAGATACGCAGTATTTT
>NA|NA|TRBV12-3/TRBV12-4|TRBJ2-1
CASSPRWEQFF
TGTGCCAGCAGTCCCCGGTGGGAGCAGTTCTTC
>many|NA|TRBV7-6|TRBJ1-1
CASSLAGGGHLNTEAFF
TGTGCCAGCAGCTTAGCGGGGGGGGGACACTTGAACACTGAAGCTTTCTTT
>many|TRBD1|TRBV6-1|TRBJ1-1
CASSPFGTGGTEAFF
TGTGCCAGCAGTCCCTTTGGGACAGGGGGGACTGAAGCTTTCTTT
>NA|NA|TRBV28|TRBJ2-2
CASTSGGRRGELFF
TGTGCCAGCACATCCGGGGGTAGGCGCGGGGAGCTGTTTTTT
>NA|TRBD2|TRBV7-9|TRBJ2-7
CASSVRDRGDDVEQYF
TGTGCCAGCAGCGTACGGGATCGGGGGGATGATGTCGAGCAGTACTTC
>few|TRBD1|TRBV5-1|TRBJ1-2
CASSLTGDYTF
TGCGCCAGCAGCTTGACAGGGGACTACACCTTC
>many|NA|TRBV7-2|TRBJ2-3
CASSLGGEPEQYF
TGTGCCAGCAGCTTAGGTGGGGAGCCAGAGCAGTATTTT
>NA|NA|TRBV5-4|TRBJ2-6
CASSLRRPVSGANVLTF
TGTGCCAGCAGCTTGAGGAGGCCGGTCTCTGGGGCCAACGTCCTGACTTTC
>NA|NA|TRBV19|TRBJ1-1
CASSITSAAEAFF
TGTGCCAGTAGTATCACATCGGCAGCTGAAGCTTTCTTT
>NA|NA|TRBV20-1|TRBJ2-5
CSATRTETEFGETQYF
TGCAGTGCTACCAGAACCGAGACGGAGTTCGGAGAGACCCAGTACTTC
>few|NA|TRBV7-9|TRBJ1-1
CASSAGVGAFF
TGTGCCAGCAGCGCCGGTGTGGGAGCTTTCTTT
>NA|NA|TRBV15|TRBJ2-5
CATSSGVPRETQYF
TGTGCCACCAGCAGTGGGGTTCCGCGTGAGACCCAGTACTTC
>few|NA|TRBV7-6|TRBJ2-3
CASSFNSLTSTDTQYF
TGTGCCAGCAGCTTTAATTCGCTTACTAGCACAGATACGCAGTATTTT